This T cell receptor (beta chain) was identified during a study of cytomegalovirus exposure and HLA in healthy donors. Study-level points and caveats: Sequencing depth roughly uniform across donors was assumed in presence/absence analyses. In vitro assays verified that three CMV-associated chains recognized CMV antigens specifically. Exclusion as indistinguishable affected some V segments, including TRBV6-2 and TRBV6-3. Usually a TCR sequence was rare, but some public TCRs were found in many donors.

Concerning this clone itself: Its antigen is as yet unknown.

The PCR ran on 60 Vbeta and 13 Jbeta primers. This table comes from immunoSEQ multiplex PCR, and its TCRdb copy is limited to in-frame clones, with some not included. Of around 100,000 clones listed, approximately 70% are singletons. V gave up 1 base and J gave up 2 bases, with 20 bases separating them. The CDR3 consists of 18 residues. Germline CDR1 reads SGHTA; CDR2 reads FQGTGA. The receptor comes from a man aged 30 to 45 in good health and CMV-seropositive. The chain recombines TRBV7-3 with TRBJ2-5; perhaps TRBD1 as D (5 bases). The sequencing input was PBMCs. The CDR3 bases are TGTGCCAGCAGCTTAAGCCCCAATTTTAGGGGTGGGCAAGAGACCCAGTACTTC. Amino acids: CASSLSPNFRGGQETQYF.